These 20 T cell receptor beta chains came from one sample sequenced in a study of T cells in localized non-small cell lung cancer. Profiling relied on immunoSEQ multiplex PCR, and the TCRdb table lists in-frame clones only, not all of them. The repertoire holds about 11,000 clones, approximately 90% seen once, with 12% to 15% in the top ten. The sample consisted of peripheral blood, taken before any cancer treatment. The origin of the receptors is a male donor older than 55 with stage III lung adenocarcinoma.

The CDR3 coding sequence is TGTGCCAGCTCACCATCGGGGGCTGATGGCTACACCTTC. Protein: CASSPSGADGYTF. The V and J genes are TRBV18 and TRBJ1-2; TRBD1 is a possible D gene (6 bases). V dropped 2 bases and J dropped 6 bases, with 10 bases sitting between them. The CDR3 is 13 amino acids. CDR1 and CDR2 from the germline V gene are KGHSH and LQKENI.

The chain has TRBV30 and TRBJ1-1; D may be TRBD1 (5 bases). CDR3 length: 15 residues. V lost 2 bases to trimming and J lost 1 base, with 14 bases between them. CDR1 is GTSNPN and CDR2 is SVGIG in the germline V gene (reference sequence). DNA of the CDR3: TGTGCCTGGAGTCCGCTAGGGACCCAGAACACTGAAGCTTTCTTT. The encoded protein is CAWSPLGTQNTEAFF.

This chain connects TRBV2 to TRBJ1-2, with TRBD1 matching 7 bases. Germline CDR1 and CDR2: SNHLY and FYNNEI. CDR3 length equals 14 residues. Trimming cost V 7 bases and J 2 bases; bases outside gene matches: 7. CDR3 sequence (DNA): TGTGCCAGCACTTATGGACAGGAGAACTATGGCTACACCTTC. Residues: CASTYGQENYGYTF. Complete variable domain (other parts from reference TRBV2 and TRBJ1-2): EPEVTQTPSHQVTQMGQEVILRCVPISNHLYFYWYRQILGQKVEFLVSFYNNEISEKSEIFDDQFSVERPDGSNFTLKIRSTKLEDSAMYFCASTYGQENYGYTFGSGTRLTVV.

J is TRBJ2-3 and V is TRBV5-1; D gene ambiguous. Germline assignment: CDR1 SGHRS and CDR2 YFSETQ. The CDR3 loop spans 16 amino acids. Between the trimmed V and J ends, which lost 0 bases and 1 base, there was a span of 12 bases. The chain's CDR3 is CASSLGASGGTDTQYF. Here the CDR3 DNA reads TGCGCCAGCAGCTTGGGGGCCTCCGGTGGCACAGATACGCAGTATTTT.

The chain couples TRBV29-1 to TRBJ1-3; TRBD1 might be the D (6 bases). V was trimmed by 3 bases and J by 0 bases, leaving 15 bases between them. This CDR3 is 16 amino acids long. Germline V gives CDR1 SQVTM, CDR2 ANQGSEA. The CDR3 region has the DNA TGCAGCGTTGAGGATCGGGACACCAGCTCTGGAAACACCATATATTTT. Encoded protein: CSVEDRDTSSGNTIYF. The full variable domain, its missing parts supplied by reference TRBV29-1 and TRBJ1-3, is SAVISQKPSRDICQRGTSLTIQCQVDSQVTMMFWYRQQPGQSLTLIATANQGSEATYESGFVIDKFPISRPNLTFSTLTVSNMSPEDSSIYLCSVEDRDTSSGNTIYFGEGSWLTVV.

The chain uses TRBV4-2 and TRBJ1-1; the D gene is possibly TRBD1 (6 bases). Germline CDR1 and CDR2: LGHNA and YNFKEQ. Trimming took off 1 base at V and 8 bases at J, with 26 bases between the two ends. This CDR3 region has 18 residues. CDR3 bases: TGTGCCAGCAGCCAAGGCAATACCATGGGGGCCCGTTCGGTCGAAGCTTTCTTT. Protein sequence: CASSQGNTMGARSVEAFF.

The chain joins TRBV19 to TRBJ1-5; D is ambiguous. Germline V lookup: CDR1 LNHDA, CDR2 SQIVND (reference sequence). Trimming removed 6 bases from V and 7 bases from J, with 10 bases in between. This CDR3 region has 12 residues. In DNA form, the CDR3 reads TGTGCCAGTAGGGTCCTTATGCAGCCCCAGCATTTT. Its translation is CASRVLMQPQHF. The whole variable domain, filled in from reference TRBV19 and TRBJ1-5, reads DGGITQSPKYLFRKEGQNVTLSCEQNLNHDAMYWYRQDPGQGLRLIYYSQIVNDFQKGDIAEGYSVSREKKESFPLTVTSAQKNPTAFYLCASRVLMQPQHFGDGTRLSIL.

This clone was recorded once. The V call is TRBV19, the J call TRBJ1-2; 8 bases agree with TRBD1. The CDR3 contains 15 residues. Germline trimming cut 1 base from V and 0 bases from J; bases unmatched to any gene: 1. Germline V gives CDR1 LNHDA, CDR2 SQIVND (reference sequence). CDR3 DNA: TGTGCCAGTAGTATAGTGACAGGGGCTAACTATGGCTACACCTTC. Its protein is CASSIVTGANYGYTF.

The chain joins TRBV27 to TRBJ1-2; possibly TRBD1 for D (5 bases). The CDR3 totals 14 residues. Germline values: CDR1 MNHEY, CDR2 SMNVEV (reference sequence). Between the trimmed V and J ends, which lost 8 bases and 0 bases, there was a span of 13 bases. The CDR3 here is CASSEGRTNYGYTF. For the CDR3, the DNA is TGTGCCAGCTCTGAGGGGAGAACTAACTATGGCTACACCTTC.

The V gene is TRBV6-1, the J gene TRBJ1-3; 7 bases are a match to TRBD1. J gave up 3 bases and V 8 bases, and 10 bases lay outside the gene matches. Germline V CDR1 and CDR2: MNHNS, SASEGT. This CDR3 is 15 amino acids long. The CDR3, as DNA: TGTGCCAGCCAGATGGCCAGGACAGGTGGAAACACCATATATTTT. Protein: CASQMARTGGNTIYF.

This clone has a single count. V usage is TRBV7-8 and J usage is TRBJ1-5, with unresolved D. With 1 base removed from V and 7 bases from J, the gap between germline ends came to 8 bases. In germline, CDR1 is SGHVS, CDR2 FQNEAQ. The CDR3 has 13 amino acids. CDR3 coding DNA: TGTGCCAGCAGCTTAGGGATTGTCCAGCCCCAGCATTTT. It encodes CASSLGIVQPQHF.

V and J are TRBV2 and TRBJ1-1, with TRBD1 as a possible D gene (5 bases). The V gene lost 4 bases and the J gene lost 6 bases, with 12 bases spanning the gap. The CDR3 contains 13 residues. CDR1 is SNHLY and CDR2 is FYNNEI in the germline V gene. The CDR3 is CASSGQGRAEAFF. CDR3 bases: TGTGCCAGCAGTGGTCAGGGAAGAGCTGAAGCTTTCTTT.

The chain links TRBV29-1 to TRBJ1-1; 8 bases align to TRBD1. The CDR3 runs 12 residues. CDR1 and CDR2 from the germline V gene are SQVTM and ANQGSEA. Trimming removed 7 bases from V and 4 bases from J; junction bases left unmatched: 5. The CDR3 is CSASDRGTEAFF. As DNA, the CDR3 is TGCAGCGCCAGTGACAGGGGCACTGAAGCTTTCTTT.

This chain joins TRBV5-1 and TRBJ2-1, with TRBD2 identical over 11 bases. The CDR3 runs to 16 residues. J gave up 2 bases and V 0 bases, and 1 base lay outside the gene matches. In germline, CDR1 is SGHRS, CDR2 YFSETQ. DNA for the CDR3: TGCGCCAGCAGCTTGGTAGCGGGAGGGCCCTACAATGAGCAGTTCTTC. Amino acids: CASSLVAGGPYNEQFF.

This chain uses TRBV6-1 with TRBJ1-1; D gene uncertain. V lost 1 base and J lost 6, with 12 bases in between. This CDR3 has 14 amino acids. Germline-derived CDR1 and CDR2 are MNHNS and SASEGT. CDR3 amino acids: CASSEGVGRPEAFF. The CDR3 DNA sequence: TGTGCCAGCAGTGAAGGGGTAGGGCGCCCTGAAGCTTTCTTT.

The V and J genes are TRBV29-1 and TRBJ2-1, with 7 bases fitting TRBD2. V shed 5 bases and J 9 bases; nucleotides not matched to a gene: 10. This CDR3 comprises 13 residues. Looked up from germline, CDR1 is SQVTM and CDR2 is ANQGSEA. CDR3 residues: CSVLAGAIGEQFF. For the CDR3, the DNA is TGCAGCGTTCTGGCGGGAGCTATCGGTGAGCAGTTCTTC.

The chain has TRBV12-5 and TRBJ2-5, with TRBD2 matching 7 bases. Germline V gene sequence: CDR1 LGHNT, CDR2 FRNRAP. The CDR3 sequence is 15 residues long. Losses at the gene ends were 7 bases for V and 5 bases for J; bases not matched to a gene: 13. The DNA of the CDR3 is TGTGCTAGTGCCGACGTGGGAGGGCCCGTGGAGACCCAGTACTTC. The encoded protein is CASADVGGPVETQYF.

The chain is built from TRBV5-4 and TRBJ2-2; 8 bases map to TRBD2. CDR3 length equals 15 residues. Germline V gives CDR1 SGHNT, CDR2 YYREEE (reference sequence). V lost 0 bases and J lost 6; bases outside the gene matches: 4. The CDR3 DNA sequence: TGTGCCAGCAGCTTGGAAAGCGGGAGCGCCGGGGAGCTGTTTTTT. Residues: CASSLESGSAGELFF.

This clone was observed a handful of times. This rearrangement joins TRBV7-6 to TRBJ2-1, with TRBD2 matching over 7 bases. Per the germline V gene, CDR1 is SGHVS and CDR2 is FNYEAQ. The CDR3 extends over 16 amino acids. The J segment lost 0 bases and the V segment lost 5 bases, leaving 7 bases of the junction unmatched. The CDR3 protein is CASSPGLDGSYNEQFF. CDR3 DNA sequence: TGTGCCAGCAGCCCAGGACTAGACGGCTCCTACAATGAGCAGTTCTTC.

CDR3 coding DNA: TGTGCCAGCAGCTTGTACGGTCCTTCCTCCTACGAGCAGTACTTC. This gives the protein CASSLYGPSSYEQYF. The chain couples TRBV5-6 to TRBJ2-7; D call uncertain. Germline V gene sequence: CDR1 SGHDT, CDR2 YYEEEE. With 1 base removed from V and 0 bases from J, the gap between germline ends came to 11 bases. The CDR3 is 15 residues long.